This T cell receptor beta chain derives from a study of OX40 agonist ivuxolimab in advanced cancers. General observations from the study: Doses of 0.1 to 3.0 mg/kg were accompanied by clonal expansion of CD4+ and CD8+ blood T cells by week 6.

For this clone: As yet, its antigen is unknown.

V shed 6 bases and J shed 2 bases, with 16 bases lying between them. The CDR3 extends over 15 amino acids. Looked up from germline, CDR1 is SNHLY and CDR2 is FYNNEI. The assay was immunoSEQ multiplex PCR, and TCRdb's table has in-frame clones only and misses some. The data hold around 84,000 clones, with approximately 89% observed a single time. The chain carries TRBV2 and TRBJ1-1, with TRBD1 as a possible D gene (6 bases). The sequencing here drew on CD4+ or CD8+ T cells sorted from blood, taken in a trial of the OX40 agonist ivuxolimab. The sequence was collected from an adult with an advanced solid tumor such as melanoma, head and neck, liver or kidney cancer. CDR3 DNA sequence: TGTGCCAGCAGCCTTAAACAGGGCTTCAACACTGAAGCTTTCTTT. It encodes CASSLKQGFNTEAFF.